This TCR beta chain was identified during a study of regulatory T cells in long-lasting Graves disease. This sample's time point: newly diagnosed GD, antithyroid drugs for less than 3 months. Isolated PBMC RNA provided the starting material for the TCR library. The patients were enrolled through endocrinology in Xi'an, China. This CDR3 has 14 residues. Looked up from germline, CDR1 is SGHRS and CDR2 is YFSETQ. V was pared by 1 base and J by 3 bases, with 10 bases between. Arm-PCR with iRepertoire HTBI primers amplified the CDR3 regions for these TCR beta libraries. TCRdb re-called the multiplex PCR reads through MiXCR, storing one row per CDR3 protein. The sample records roughly 360,000 distinct CDR3 sequences, about 12% being singletons. The same data also went into a second study, on T cells in Graves' hyperthyroidism and ophthalmopathy.

The gene calls are TRBV5-1 and TRBJ1-1; no definite D call. Source: peripheral blood mononuclear cells (PBMCs), taken at new diagnosis, from a patient treated with antithyroid drugs. The sequence derives from a woman in her late teens or twenties with Graves disease. The DNA for the CDR3 is TGCGCCAGCAGCTTGTCCTGGTCGGACACTGAAGCTTTCTTT. It is translated as CASSLSWSDTEAFF.